Listed below are T cell receptor beta chains from one sample, sequenced in a study of blood T cell repertoires in COVID-19. Clones were sequenced by immunoSEQ multiplex PCR, and TCRdb holds only the in-frame ones, with some missing. The sample lists some 170,000 clones; 82% were seen once. Sequencing was performed on peripheral blood. Receptors were obtained from a woman aged 65 to 85 with acute or convalescent COVID-19. CDR3s include the opening cysteine and the closing phenylalanine or tryptophan. The D gene is left open where the match is weak. Size is omitted from some rows. Given values are once, few, many or a class for expanded clones.

V gene	clone size	D gene	J gene	CDR3 protein	CDR3 DNA
TRBV9	.	.	TRBJ1-1	CASSPRGQLNTEAFF	TGTGCCAGCAGCCCTCGAGGACAGCTGAACACTGAAGCTTTCTTT
TRBV6-2/TRBV6-3	.	.	TRBJ1-2	CASSYGREGYGYTF	TGTGCCAGCAGTTACGGCAGGGAGGGCTATGGCTACACCTTC
TRBV18	.	.	TRBJ1-1	CASSTERAGITEAFF	TGTGCCAGCTCAACGGAGAGGGCGGGCATCACTGAAGCTTTCTTT
TRBV5-1	.	TRBD1	TRBJ2-3	CASSGTGQALTDTQYF	TGCGCCAGCAGCGGGACGGGACAGGCATTAACAGATACGCAGTATTTT
TRBV11-2	.	TRBD2	TRBJ2-2	CASSLTRTSWTGELFF	TGTGCCAGCAGCTTAACCAGGACTAGCTGGACCGGGGAGCTGTTTTTT
TRBV12-3/TRBV12-4	.	TRBD1	TRBJ2-7	CASSAGTGGQYF	TGTGCCAGCAGTGCCGGGACAGGGGGGCAGTACTTC
TRBV4-3	.	.	TRBJ1-2	CASSQEGRRGWDGYTF	TGCGCCAGCAGCCAAGAAGGTCGCCGGGGTTGGGATGGCTACACCTTC
TRBV7-3	.	.	TRBJ1-2	CASSLTAGGYTF	TGTGCCAGCAGCCTAACGGCGGGGGGCTACACCTTC
TRBV2	once	TRBD1	TRBJ1-5	CASCTDRGTQPQHF	TGTGCCAGCTGTACCGACAGGGGAACGCAGCCCCAGCATTTT
TRBV7-2	.	TRBD1	TRBJ2-6	CASSLVSQGAGGANVLTF	TGTGCCAGCAGCTTAGTGTCACAGGGGGCTGGTGGGGCCAACGTCCTGACTTTC
TRBV19	.	TRBD1	TRBJ1-6	CASSTPQRQGWNSPLHF	TGTGCCAGTAGTACGCCTCAGAGACAGGGATGGAATTCACCCCTCCACTTT
TRBV11-3	.	TRBD1	TRBJ2-2	CASSPRQGSQGGELFF	TGTGCCAGCAGCCCGAGACAGGGGAGCCAGGGCGGGGAGCTGTTTTTT
TRBV11-2	.	TRBD2	TRBJ2-3	CASSLVAGGPDTQYF	TGTGCCAGCAGCTTAGTGGCGGGGGGGCCAGATACGCAGTATTTT
TRBV7-2	.	.	TRBJ1-1	CASSVAAGPNTEAFF	TGTGCCAGCAGCGTAGCGGCAGGGCCGAACACTGAAGCTTTCTTT
TRBV3-1/TRBV3-2	.	.	TRBJ2-2	CASSQSQGSANTGELFF	TGTGCCAGCAGCCAAAGCCAAGGGAGCGCGAACACCGGGGAGCTGTTTTTT
TRBV27	few	.	TRBJ1-2	CASSRAHIGGFGYTF	TGTGCCAGCAGTCGGGCCCACATAGGGGGTTTTGGCTACACCTTC
TRBV30	.	.	TRBJ2-1	CAWSVGSSPDNEQFF	TGTGCCTGGAGTGTCGGTAGCTCCCCCGACAATGAGCAGTTCTTC
TRBV19	.	.	TRBJ1-5	CASSRNRPGSQGGNQPQHF	TGTGCCAGTAGTAGAAATCGGCCAGGGTCACAGGGCGGCAATCAGCCCCAGCATTTT
TRBV28	.	TRBD1	TRBJ1-2	CASSLGQDYYGYTF	TGTGCCAGCAGTTTAGGACAGGACTACTATGGCTACACCTTC
TRBV3-1/TRBV3-2	once	.	TRBJ2-6	CASSQERGTSGANVLTF	TGTGCCAGCAGCCAAGAGCGGGGTACGAGTGGGGCCAACGTCCTGACTTTC
TRBV4-1	.	TRBD1	TRBJ1-3	CASSHQGQGEAGNTIYF	TGCGCCAGCAGCCACCAGGGACAGGGGGAGGCTGGAAACACCATATATTTT
TRBV19	.	.	TRBJ1-1	CASRVDSLNTEAFF	TGTGCCAGTAGGGTAGACAGCCTGAACACTGAAGCTTTCTTT
TRBV6-2/TRBV6-3	.	TRBD1	TRBJ2-7	CASSPRGNLPYEQYF	TGTGCCAGCAGCCCCAGGGGGAACCTCCCCTACGAGCAGTACTTC
TRBV7-2	.	TRBD2	TRBJ2-1	CASSLEGLAGNEQFF	TGTGCCAGCAGCTTAGAGGGACTAGCAGGGAATGAGCAGTTCTTC
TRBV7-2	few	.	TRBJ2-7	CASSLDNARYYEQYF	TGTGCCAGCAGCTTAGATAACGCCAGGTACTACGAGCAGTACTTC
TRBV6-2/TRBV6-3	.	TRBD2	TRBJ2-1	CASSMGLAGTNEQFF	TGTGCCAGCAGCATGGGACTAGCGGGGACCAATGAGCAGTTCTTC
TRBV6-2/TRBV6-3	.	TRBD2	TRBJ2-5	CASSPTSGLQTQYF	TGTGCCAGCAGTCCGACTAGCGGTCTGCAGACCCAGTACTTC
TRBV4-1	.	TRBD1	TRBJ1-2	CASSPGTGGNYGYTF	TGCGCCAGTAGCCCGGGGACAGGGGGTAACTATGGCTACACCTTC
TRBV9	.	TRBD1	TRBJ2-7	CASSPSGTGVYEQYF	TGTGCCAGCAGCCCGTCCGGGACAGGGGTCTACGAGCAGTACTTC
TRBV6-5	few	TRBD1	TRBJ1-5	CASSPRTGDNQPQHF	TGTGCCAGCAGCCCCAGGACAGGGGACAATCAGCCCCAGCATTTT
TRBV7-9	few	.	TRBJ1-3	CASSLARDSGNTIYF	TGTGCCAGCAGCTTAGCCCGGGACTCTGGAAACACCATATATTTT
TRBV3-1/TRBV3-2	.	TRBD1	TRBJ2-1	CASSQQGAREQFF	TGTGCCAGCAGCCAGCAGGGGGCTCGGGAGCAGTTCTTC
TRBV29-1	.	TRBD1	TRBJ2-3	CSADRVRGYTDTQYF	TGCAGCGCCGACAGGGTAAGGGGATACACAGATACGCAGTATTTT
TRBV11-2	.	.	TRBJ2-1	CASSLERVGNEQFF	TGTGCCAGCAGCTTAGAACGGGTGGGCAATGAGCAGTTCTTC
TRBV4-3	.	TRBD2	TRBJ2-3	CASSRGWTSSTDTQYF	TGCGCCAGCAGCCGGGGGTGGACTAGTAGCACAGATACGCAGTATTTT
TRBV7-2	few	.	TRBJ1-1	CASSYTGRDTEAFF	TGTGCCAGCAGCTACACGGGCAGGGACACTGAAGCTTTCTTT
TRBV7-2	.	TRBD1	TRBJ1-6	CASSWQGQGWSPLHF	TGTGCCAGCAGTTGGCAGGGACAGGGATGGTCACCCCTCCACTTT
TRBV5-1	.	TRBD1	TRBJ2-3	CASMPGQNTDTQYF	TGCGCCAGTATGCCGGGACAGAACACAGATACGCAGTATTTT
TRBV11-2	few	TRBD2	TRBJ2-1	CASSPSSGSRNNEQFF	TGTGCCAGCAGCCCTAGCAGCGGGAGTCGCAACAATGAGCAGTTCTTC
TRBV4-2	.	TRBD2	TRBJ2-5	CASSLTGLAGGRQETQYF	TGTGCCAGCAGCCTAACGGGACTAGCGGGGGGGCGTCAAGAGACCCAGTACTTC
TRBV5-4	.	.	TRBJ2-3	CASSLGGPDTQYF	TGTGCCAGCAGCTTGGGGGGCCCCGATACGCAGTATTTT
TRBV21-1	many	.	TRBJ1-4	CASSKGRMGEKLFF	TGTGCCAGCAGCAAAGGCAGGATGGGTGAAAAACTGTTTTTT